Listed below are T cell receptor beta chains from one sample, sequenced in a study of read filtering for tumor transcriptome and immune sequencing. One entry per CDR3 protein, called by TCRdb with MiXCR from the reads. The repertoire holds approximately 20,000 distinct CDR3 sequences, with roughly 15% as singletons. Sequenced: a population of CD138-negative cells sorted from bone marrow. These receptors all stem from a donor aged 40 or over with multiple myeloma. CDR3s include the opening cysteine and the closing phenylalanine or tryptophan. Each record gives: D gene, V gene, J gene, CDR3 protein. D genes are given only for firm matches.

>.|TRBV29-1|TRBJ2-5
CSVPGASQETQYF
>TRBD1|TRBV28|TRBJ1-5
CASRLGTGFNQPQHF
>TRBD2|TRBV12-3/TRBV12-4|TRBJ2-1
CASSITSGVYNEQFF
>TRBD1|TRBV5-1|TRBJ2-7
CASSLATGGYEQYF
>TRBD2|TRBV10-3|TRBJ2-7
CAISGTASGRAGYEQYF
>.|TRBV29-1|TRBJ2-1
CSAESSSYNEQFF
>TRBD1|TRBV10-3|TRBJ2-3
CAIGGTGSGKDTLYF
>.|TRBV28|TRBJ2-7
CASSRTRGAYERYF
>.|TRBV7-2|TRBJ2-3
CASSRVSGTSTDTQYF
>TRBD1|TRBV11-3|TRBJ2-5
CASSYWDSQETQYF
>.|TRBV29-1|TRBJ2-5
CSVETPTSLETQYF
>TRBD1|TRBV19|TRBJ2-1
CASRGTGLSYNEQFF
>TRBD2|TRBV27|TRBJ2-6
CAWGGSCSGANVLTF
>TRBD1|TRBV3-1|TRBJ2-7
CASSQESQDRGDEQYF
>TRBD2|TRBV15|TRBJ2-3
CATSRDRLAGITDTQYF
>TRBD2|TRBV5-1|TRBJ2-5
CASSALGGGEETQYF
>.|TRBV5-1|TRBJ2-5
CASSLLPDTQETQYF
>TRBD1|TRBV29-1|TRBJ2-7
CSVVDRESYEQYF
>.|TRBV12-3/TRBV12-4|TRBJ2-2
CASKSGELFF
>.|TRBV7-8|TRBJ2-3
CASSLIPRDTDTQYF
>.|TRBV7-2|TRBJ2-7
CASSSQNRMGAYEQYF
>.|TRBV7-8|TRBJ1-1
CASTLGGADTEAFF
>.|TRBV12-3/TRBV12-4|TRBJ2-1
CASSPRGVAVYNEQFF
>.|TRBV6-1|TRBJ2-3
CASSPGPTDTQYF
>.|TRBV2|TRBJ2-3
CASSMTSTDTQYF
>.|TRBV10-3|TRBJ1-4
CAISESIRTSNEKLFF
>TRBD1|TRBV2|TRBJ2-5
CASRPGQGASQDQYF
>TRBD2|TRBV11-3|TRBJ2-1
CASSLDGREGENEQFF
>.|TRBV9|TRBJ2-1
CASGVAVANEQFF
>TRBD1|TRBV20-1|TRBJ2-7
CSVGQSTYEQYF
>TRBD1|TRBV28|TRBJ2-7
CASSISGQGSDEQYF
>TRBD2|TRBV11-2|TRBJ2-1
CASSSGEGNYNEQFF
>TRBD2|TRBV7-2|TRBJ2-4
CASSRYRVGEASGSGAKNIQYF
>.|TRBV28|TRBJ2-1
CASSRPLTGVKNEQFF
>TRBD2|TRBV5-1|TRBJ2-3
CASSETSGSTDTQYF
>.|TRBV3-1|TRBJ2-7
CASSSSFYEQYF
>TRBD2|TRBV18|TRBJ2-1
CASSPPSSGRANEQFF
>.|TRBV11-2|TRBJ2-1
CASSLRVAARGNEQFF
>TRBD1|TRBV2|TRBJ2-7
CASSGLRDRLTYEQYF
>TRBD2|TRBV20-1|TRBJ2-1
CSARDFLAGNEQFF
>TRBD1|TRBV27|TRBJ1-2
CASSLDRGLGYTF